This is a list of T cell receptor beta chains from one sample in a study of T-cell memory formation after mild COVID-19. TCRdb recomputed calls from the 5' RACE reads with MiXCR, one row per CDR3 protein. Altogether about 290,000 distinct CDR3 sequences are present, about a sixth being singletons, with the ten largest covering 23%. Sample: PBMCs or a T cell subset sorted from them (not recorded which). The receptors stem from a young man who had mild COVID-19 (a few samples of this study predate the infection). Cell type and time point are not known. Each CDR3 is given with its conserved first and last residue. The D gene is left open where the match is weak. Rows give clone size only sometimes, using once, few, many, or a class for an expanded clone.

v_call: TRBV5-1; d_call: NA; clone_size: few; j_call: TRBJ2-3; cdr3_nt: TGCGCCAGCAGCTTGGTTGGACAGAGATACACAGATACGCAGTATTTT; cdr3_aa: CASSLVGQRYTDTQYF
v_call: TRBV28; d_call: NA; clone_size: NA; j_call: TRBJ1-1; cdr3_nt: TGTGCCAGCAGTTTCCGCCGAGTCACTGAAGCTTTCTTT; cdr3_aa: CASSFRRVTEAFF
v_call: TRBV7-2; d_call: TRBD1; clone_size: NA; j_call: TRBJ1-6; cdr3_nt: TGTGCCAGCAGCCCGAGAGACAGGGCGAGCTCCTATAATTCACCCCTCCACTTT; cdr3_aa: CASSPRDRASSYNSPLHF
v_call: TRBV5-4; d_call: TRBD2; clone_size: few; j_call: TRBJ2-3; cdr3_nt: TGTGCCAGCAGCTTGGGGCTTAGCGGGGGCAACACAGATACGCAGTATTTT; cdr3_aa: CASSLGLSGGNTDTQYF
v_call: TRBV4-1; d_call: TRBD1; clone_size: few; j_call: TRBJ2-1; cdr3_nt: TGCGCCAGCAGTCGGACAGGGGGCAAGGATGAGCAGTTCTTC; cdr3_aa: CASSRTGGKDEQFF
v_call: TRBV21-1; d_call: NA; clone_size: few; j_call: TRBJ1-1; cdr3_nt: TGTGCCAGCAGCAAGCTGGGCCTTTCATACAAAGCTTTCTTT; cdr3_aa: CASSKLGLSYKAFF
v_call: TRBV5-1; d_call: NA; clone_size: many; j_call: TRBJ2-1; cdr3_nt: TGCGCCAGCAGCCCGATCGATAGCTCCTACAATGAGCAGTTCTTC; cdr3_aa: CASSPIDSSYNEQFF
v_call: TRBV29-1; d_call: TRBD1; clone_size: few; j_call: TRBJ2-1; cdr3_nt: TGCAGCGTTGAAGATCGGGGACAGTGGGAGCAGTTCTTC; cdr3_aa: CSVEDRGQWEQFF
v_call: TRBV10-3; d_call: TRBD1; clone_size: NA; j_call: TRBJ1-2; cdr3_nt: TGTGCCATCAGCCGTTCCGGACAGGACAACTATGGCTACACCTTC; cdr3_aa: CAISRSGQDNYGYTF
v_call: TRBV7-2; d_call: TRBD1; clone_size: NA; j_call: TRBJ2-5; cdr3_nt: TGTGCCAGCAGAGCCGGACAGGGGGTCGAGACCCAGTACTTC; cdr3_aa: CASRAGQGVETQYF
v_call: TRBV20-1; d_call: NA; clone_size: NA; j_call: TRBJ2-3; cdr3_nt: TGCAGTGCTAGAATCCCTCGGGACTCTATAACCACAGATACGCAGTATTTT; cdr3_aa: CSARIPRDSITTDTQYF
v_call: TRBV20-1; d_call: NA; clone_size: many; j_call: TRBJ2-1; cdr3_nt: TGCAGTGCTACGCGGGGATCGGATAATGAGCAGTTCTTC; cdr3_aa: CSATRGSDNEQFF
v_call: TRBV7-2; d_call: NA; clone_size: once; j_call: TRBJ2-5; cdr3_nt: TGTGCCAGCAGCCAGGGAAGGGCCGGGGAGATCCAGTACTTC; cdr3_aa: CASSQGRAGEIQYF
v_call: TRBV6-5; d_call: TRBD2; clone_size: few; j_call: TRBJ2-5; cdr3_nt: TGTGCCAGCAGTCGCGGGGGGCGGCAAGAGACCCAGTACTTC; cdr3_aa: CASSRGGRQETQYF